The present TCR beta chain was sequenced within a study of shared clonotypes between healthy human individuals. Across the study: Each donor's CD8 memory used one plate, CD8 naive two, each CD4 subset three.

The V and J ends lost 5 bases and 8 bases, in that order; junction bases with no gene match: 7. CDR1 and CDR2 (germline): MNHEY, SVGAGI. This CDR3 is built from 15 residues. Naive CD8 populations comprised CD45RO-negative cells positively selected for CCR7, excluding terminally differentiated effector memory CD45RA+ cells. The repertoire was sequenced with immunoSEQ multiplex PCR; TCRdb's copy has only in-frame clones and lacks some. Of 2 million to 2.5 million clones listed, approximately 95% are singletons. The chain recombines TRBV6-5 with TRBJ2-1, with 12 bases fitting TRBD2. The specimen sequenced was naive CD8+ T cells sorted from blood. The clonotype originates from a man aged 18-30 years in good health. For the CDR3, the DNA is TGTGCCAGCAGTAGCCTAGCGGGGGGGTTGGATGAGCAGTTCTTC. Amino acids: CASSSLAGGLDEQFF.